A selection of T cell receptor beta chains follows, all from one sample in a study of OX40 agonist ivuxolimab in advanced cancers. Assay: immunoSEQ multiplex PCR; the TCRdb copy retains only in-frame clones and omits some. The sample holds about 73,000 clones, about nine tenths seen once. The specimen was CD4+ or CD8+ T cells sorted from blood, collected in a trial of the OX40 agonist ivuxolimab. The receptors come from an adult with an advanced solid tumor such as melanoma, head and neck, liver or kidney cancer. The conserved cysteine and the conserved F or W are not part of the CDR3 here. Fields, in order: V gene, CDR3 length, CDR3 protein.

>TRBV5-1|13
ASSQAGTKSYEQY
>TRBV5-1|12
ASSLGGSLREQY
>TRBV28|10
ASSGGTGELF
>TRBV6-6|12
ASSRTSGSGEQY
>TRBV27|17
ASALRPPSGVGTGNTIY
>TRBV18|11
ASSPTGDTPQH
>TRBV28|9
ASSLGYEQY
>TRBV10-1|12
ASSAFSGATEQF
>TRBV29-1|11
SVDGNSYNEQF
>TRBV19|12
ASSPGTGGYGYT
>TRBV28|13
ASSLSGAPAWKAF
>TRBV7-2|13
ASSLQGNSGNTIY
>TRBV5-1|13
ASSLLTGDNSPLH
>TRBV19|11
ASSRTGGNTIY
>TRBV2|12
ASRVRDSTYEQY
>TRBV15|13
ATSPRTGDFQPQH
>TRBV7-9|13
ASSSRGPNTGELF
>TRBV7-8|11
ASSPGQDYGYT
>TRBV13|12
ASSLDPRGYGYT
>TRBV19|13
ASSASGGDLYEQY
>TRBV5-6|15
ASSLSLFGTGYNEQF
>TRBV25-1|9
ASSGDGEAF
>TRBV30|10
ACSRGVGIQY
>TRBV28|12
ASSFAGTLRELF
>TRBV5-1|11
ASSLDVNTEAF
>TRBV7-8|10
ASSLALNIQY
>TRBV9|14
ASSVDEGVRGEKLF
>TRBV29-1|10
SVDGVRNEQY
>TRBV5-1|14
ASSFGGGVGTDTQY
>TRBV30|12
AWSTDLGTDTQY
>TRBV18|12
ASSLGQGKGGYT
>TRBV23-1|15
ASGWIRVGQDLNEQF
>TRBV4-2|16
ASSRGLAGGPYPYEQY
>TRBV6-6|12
ASSYRGSGNTIY
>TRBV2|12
ASSERTGPGGYT
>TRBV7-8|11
ASSYDIYQPQH
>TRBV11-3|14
ASSTGTSGGTGELF
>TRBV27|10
ASSSRQNIQY
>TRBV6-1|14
ASSGERSTSTDTQY
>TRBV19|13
ASSRRVSRDSFYT
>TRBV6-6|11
ASSPLRGTEAF
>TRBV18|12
ASSPSGDGEKLF
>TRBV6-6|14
ASSYAGQGGTDTQY
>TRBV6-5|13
ASRGKQGKTGELF
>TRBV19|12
ASTTDREKTEAF
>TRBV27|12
ASSGRQGGETQY
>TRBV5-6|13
ASSSLRLVGYEQY
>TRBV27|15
ASSPRQGPTTNEKLF
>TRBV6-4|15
ASSDSGGGTPQETQY
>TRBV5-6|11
ASSLVDGYEQY
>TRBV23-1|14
ASSQFRTGASYEQY
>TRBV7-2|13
ASSLATGGGNTIY
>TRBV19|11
ASSTGSSYEQY
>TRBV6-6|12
ASSYEVRYQPQH